This record covers a single T cell receptor (beta chain). The sample belongs to a study of shared clonotypes between healthy human individuals. Data came from immunoSEQ multiplex PCR; TCRdb stores just in-frame clones and leaves some out. The sample carries some 2.1 million clones, 85% to 95% recorded once. V shed 5 bases, J shed 5 bases, and the junction held 7 bases outside the gene matches. This CDR3 is built from 15 residues. Germline assignment: CDR1 LNHDA and CDR2 SQIVND (reference sequence). The source of this sequence is a man aged 18 to 35 in good health. The specimen sequenced was naive CD4+ T cells sorted from blood. This sample's subset: CD45RA+ positively selected. This chain joins TRBV19 and TRBJ1-4; 8 bases match TRBD1. CDR3 DNA sequence: TGTGCCAGTAGTGTCGGGACAGGCGGGAATGAAAAACTGTTTTTT. This translates into CASSVGTGGNEKLFF.